This is a list of T cell receptor beta chains from one sample in a study of identifying expanded T cells in peripheral blood. Here immunoSEQ multiplex PCR was the method, and the copy in TCRdb shows in-frame clones only, minus some. Found here are about 81,000 clones, over 80% of them singletons; the top ten hold about 20%. Specimen: blood. The receptors originated from a person aged 18 to 70 in good health. Both conserved end residues are part of each CDR3. The D gene is left open where the match is weak. Size is stated for part of the rows, as once, few or many counts, or as a class when the clone is expanded.

>NA|TRBD1|TRBV30|TRBJ1-3
TGTGCCTGGACCGGGACAGGGGAAACTGGAAACACCATATATTTT
CAWTGTGETGNTIYF
>NA|NA|TRBV7-8|TRBJ2-7
TGTGCCAGCAGCTTAGCAGTTCCCTACGAGCAGTACTTC
CASSLAVPYEQYF
>NA|TRBD2|TRBV2|TRBJ2-3
TGTGCCAGCCTTCTCGGGAGGGATACGCAGTATTTT
CASLLGRDTQYF
>NA|NA|TRBV2|TRBJ2-4
TGTGCCAGCAGTGAAGCGGTCATGGCAGGGCAACGCGACTTC
CASSEAVMAGQRDF
>NA|NA|TRBV9|TRBJ1-3
TGTGCCAGCAGCGTAGAGGGGGGCTCTGGAAACACCATATATTTT
CASSVEGGSGNTIYF
>NA|NA|TRBV28|TRBJ1-5
TGTGCCAGCAGTTCCTATAGGAGCTCCGGCCAGCCCCAGCATTTT
CASSSYRSSGQPQHF
>NA|NA|TRBV7-8|TRBJ2-7
TGTGCCAGCAGCCTCAGCCAGTACGAGCAGTACTTC
CASSLSQYEQYF
>once|NA|TRBV7-3|TRBJ1-1
TGTGCCAGCAGCTTAGGACAACCGAACACTGAAGCTTTCTTT
CASSLGQPNTEAFF
>NA|TRBD1|TRBV6-1|TRBJ2-3
TGTGCCAGCAGTGAAAATGAGTATGGACAGGGGTGGGATACGCAGTATTTT
CASSENEYGQGWDTQYF
>NA|NA|TRBV29-1|TRBJ1-5
TGCAGCGTTGCCACAGGGTCTGGGGATCAGCCCCAGCATTTT
CSVATGSGDQPQHF
>NA|NA|TRBV5-6|TRBJ1-3
TGTGCCAGCAGCCCTGTACAGCAAGGAAACACCATATATTTT
CASSPVQQGNTIYF
>NA|NA|TRBV7-9|TRBJ1-5
TGTGCCAGCAGCTTAGAAAGGAATCAGCCCCAGCATTTT
CASSLERNQPQHF
>NA|TRBD2|TRBV5-1|TRBJ2-1
TGCGCCAGCAGCAACACGGTGGGACTAGAGGGGTTCTTC
CASSNTVGLEGFF
>NA|NA|TRBV4-3|TRBJ2-7
TGCGCCAGCAGCCAGGGACATCTACCCCTCTACGAGCAGTACTTC
CASSQGHLPLYEQYF
>NA|NA|TRBV18|TRBJ2-2
TGTGCCAGCTCACCACAACCGGGACTTAACACCGGGGAGCTGTTTTTT
CASSPQPGLNTGELFF
>once|TRBD1|TRBV29-1|TRBJ2-1
TGCAGCGTTGCCGGGACAGCTTACAATGAGCAGTTCTTC
CSVAGTAYNEQFF
>NA|NA|TRBV4-2|TRBJ2-7
TGTGCCAGCAGCCCAGAGGCGGGCTCCTACGAGCAGTACTTC
CASSPEAGSYEQYF
>few|TRBD2|TRBV27|TRBJ2-7
TGTGCCAGCAGAGTACTAGCGGGAGTTGGGTACGAGCAGTACTTC
CASRVLAGVGYEQYF
>NA|TRBD1|TRBV18|TRBJ2-3
TGTGCCAGCTCATTGGGGACAGCCACAGATACGCAGTATTTT
CASSLGTATDTQYF
>once|TRBD2|TRBV5-4|TRBJ2-1
TGTGCCAGCAGTTCAAAAGCTAGCGGCTACAATGAGCAGTTCTTC
CASSSKASGYNEQFF